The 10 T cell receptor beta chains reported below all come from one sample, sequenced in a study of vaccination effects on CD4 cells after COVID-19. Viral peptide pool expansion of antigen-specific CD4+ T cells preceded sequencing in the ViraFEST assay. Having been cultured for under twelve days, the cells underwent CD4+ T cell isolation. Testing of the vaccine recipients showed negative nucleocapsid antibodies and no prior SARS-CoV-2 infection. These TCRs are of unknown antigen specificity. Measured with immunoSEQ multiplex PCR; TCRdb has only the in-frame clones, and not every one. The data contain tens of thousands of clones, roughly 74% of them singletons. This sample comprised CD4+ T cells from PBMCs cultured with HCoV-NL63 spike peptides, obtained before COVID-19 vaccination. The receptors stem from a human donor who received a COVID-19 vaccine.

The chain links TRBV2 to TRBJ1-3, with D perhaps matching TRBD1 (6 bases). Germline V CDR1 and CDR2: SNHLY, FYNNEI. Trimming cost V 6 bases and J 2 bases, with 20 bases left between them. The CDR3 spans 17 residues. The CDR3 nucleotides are TGTGCCAGCAGCCTGGACAGCGTAGCCCGCGCTGGAAACACCATATATTTT. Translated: CASSLDSVARAGNTIYF.

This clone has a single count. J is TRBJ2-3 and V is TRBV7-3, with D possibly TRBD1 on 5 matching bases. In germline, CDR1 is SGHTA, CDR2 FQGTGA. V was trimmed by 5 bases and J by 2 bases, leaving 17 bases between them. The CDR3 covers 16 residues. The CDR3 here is CASSLLGADTTDTQYF. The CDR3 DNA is TGTGCCAGCAGCCTCCTTGGGGCAGACACCACAGATACGCAGTATTTT.

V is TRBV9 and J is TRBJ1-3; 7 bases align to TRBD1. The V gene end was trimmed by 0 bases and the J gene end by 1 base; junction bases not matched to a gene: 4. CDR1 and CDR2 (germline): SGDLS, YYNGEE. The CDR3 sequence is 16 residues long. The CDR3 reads CASSVGLDRSGNTIYF. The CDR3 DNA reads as TGTGCCAGCAGCGTAGGTCTGGACAGGTCTGGAAACACCATATATTTT.

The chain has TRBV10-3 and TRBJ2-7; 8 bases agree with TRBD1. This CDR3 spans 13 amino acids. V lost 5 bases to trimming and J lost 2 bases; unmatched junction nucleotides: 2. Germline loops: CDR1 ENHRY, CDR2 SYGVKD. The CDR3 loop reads CAISKTGAYEQYV. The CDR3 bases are TGTGCCATCAGTAAGACAGGGGCCTACGAGCAGTACGTC.

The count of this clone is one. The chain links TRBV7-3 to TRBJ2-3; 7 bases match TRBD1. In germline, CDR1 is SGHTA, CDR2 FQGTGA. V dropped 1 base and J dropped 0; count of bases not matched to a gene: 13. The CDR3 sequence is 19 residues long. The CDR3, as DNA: TGTGCCAGCAGCTTAAAGAATAGGACGGACAGGCGAAGCACAGATACGCAGTATTTT. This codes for CASSLKNRTDRRSTDTQYF.

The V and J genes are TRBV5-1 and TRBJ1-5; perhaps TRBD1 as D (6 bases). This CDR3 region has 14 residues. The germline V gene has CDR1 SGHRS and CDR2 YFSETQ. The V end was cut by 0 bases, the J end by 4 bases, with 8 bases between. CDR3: CASSLAGQNQPQHF. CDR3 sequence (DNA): TGCGCCAGCAGCTTGGCGGGACAAAATCAGCCCCAGCATTTT.

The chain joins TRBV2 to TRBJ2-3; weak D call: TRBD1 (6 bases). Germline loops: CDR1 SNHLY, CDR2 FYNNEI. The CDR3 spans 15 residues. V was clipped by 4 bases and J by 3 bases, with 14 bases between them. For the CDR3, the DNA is TGTGCCAGCAGTGCAACGGGTCAGGGGACAGATACGCAGTATTTT. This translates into CASSATGQGTDTQYF.

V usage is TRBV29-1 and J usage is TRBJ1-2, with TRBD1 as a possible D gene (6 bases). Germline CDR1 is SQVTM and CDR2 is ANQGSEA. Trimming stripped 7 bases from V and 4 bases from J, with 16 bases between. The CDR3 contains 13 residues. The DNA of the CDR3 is TGCAGCGGTTACAGGGAGTCGGGCTATGGCTACACCTTC. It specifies CSGYRESGYGYTF.

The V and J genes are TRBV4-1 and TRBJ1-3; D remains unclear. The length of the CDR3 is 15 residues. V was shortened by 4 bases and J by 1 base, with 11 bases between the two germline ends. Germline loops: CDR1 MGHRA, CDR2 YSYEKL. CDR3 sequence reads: CASSPPRSSGNTIYF. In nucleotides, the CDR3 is TGCGCCAGCAGCCCCCCCAGAAGTTCTGGAAACACCATATATTTT.

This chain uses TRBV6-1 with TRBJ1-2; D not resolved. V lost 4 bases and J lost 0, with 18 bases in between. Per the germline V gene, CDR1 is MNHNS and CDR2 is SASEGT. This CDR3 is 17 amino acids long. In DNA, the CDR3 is TGTGCCAGCAGTGCCACGATCCCGGCAGCTACTAACTATGGCTACACCTTC. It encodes CASSATIPAATNYGYTF.